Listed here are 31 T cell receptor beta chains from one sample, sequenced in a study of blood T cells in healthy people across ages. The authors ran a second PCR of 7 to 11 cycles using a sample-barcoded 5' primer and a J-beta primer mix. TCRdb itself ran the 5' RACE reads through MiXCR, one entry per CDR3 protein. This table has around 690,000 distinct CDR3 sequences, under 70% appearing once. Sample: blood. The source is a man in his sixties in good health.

The CDR3 is CASRGGQLETQYF. CDR3 nucleotides: TGTGCCAGCCGCGGGGGCCAATTAGAGACCCAGTACTTC. The chain employs TRBV2 and TRBJ2-5; the D gene is possibly TRBD2 (7 bases). The germline gives CDR1 SNHLY, CDR2 FYNNEI. The CDR3 extends over 13 amino acids. Trimming took off 8 bases at V and 4 bases at J, with 14 bases between the two ends.

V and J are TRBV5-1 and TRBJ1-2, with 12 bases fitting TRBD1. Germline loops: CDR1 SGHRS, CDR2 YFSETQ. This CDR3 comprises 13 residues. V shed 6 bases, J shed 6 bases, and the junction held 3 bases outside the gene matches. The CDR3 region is CASTGTGGDGYTF. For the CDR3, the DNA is TGCGCCAGCACGGGGACAGGGGGCGATGGCTACACCTTC.

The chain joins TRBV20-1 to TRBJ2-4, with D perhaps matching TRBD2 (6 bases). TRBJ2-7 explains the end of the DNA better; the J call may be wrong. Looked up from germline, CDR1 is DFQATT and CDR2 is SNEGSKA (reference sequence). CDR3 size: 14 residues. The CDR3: CSAANPGEAYEQYF. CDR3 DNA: TGCAGTGCTGCCAATCCGGGAGAAGCCTACGAGCAGTACTTC.

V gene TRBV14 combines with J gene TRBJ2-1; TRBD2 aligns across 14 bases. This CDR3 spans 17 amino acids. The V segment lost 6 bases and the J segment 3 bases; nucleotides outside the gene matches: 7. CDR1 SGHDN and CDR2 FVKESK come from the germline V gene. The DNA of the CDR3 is TGTGCCAGCAGTCTCGGACTAGCGGGGGGCCACTACAATGAGCAGTTCTTC. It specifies CASSLGLAGGHYNEQFF.

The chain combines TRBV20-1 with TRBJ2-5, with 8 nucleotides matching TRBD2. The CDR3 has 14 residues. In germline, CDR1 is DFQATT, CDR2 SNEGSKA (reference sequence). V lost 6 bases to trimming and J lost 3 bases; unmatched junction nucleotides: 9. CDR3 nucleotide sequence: TGCAGTGCACCCCGGGGGGGACAAGAAGAGACCCAGTACTTC. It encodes CSAPRGGQEETQYF.

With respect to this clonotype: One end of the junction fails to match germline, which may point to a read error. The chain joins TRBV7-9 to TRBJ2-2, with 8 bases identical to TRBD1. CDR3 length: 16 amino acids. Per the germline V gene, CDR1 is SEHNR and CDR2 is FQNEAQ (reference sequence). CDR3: CASSARGPTNTGELFF. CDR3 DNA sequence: TGTGCCAGCAGCGCCAGGGGGCCAACGAACACCGGGGAGTTGTTTTTT.

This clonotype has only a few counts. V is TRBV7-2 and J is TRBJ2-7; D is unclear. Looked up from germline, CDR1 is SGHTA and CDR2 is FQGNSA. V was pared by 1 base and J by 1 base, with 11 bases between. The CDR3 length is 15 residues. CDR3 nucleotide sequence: TGTGCCAGCAGCTTAGTGTCGGATAGGTCCTACGAGCAGTACTTC. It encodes CASSLVSDRSYEQYF.

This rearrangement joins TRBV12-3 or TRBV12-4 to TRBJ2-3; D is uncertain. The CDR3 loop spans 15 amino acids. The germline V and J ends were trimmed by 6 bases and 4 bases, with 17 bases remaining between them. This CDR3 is CASRSTLSASDTQYF. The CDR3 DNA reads TGTGCCAGCAGGTCGACCCTTAGTGCCTCAGATACGCAGTATTTT.

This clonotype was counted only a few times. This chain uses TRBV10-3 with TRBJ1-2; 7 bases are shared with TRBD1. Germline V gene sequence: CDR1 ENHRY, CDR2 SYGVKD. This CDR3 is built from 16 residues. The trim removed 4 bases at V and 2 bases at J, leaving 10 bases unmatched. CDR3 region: CAISGTGLLKNYGYTF. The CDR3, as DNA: TGTGCCATCAGTGGGACAGGCCTTTTAAAGAACTATGGCTACACCTTC.

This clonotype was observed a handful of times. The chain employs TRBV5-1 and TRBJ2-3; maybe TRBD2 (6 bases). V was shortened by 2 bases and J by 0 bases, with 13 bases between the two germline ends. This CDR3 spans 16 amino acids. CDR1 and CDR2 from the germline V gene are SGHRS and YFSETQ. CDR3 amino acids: CASSLDGGYSTDTQYF. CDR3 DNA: TGCGCCAGCAGCTTAGACGGGGGATATAGCACAGATACGCAGTATTTT. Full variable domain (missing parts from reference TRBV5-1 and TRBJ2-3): KAGVTQTPRYLIKTRGQQVTLSCSPISGHRSVSWYQQTPGQGLQFLFEYFSETQRNKGNFPGRFSGRQFSNSRSEMNVSTLELGDSALYLCASSLDGGYSTDTQYFGPGTRLTVL.

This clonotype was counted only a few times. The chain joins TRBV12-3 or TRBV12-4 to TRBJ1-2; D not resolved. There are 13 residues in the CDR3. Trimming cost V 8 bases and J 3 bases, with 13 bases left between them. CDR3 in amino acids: CASAIGVHYGYTF. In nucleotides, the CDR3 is TGTGCCAGCGCGATCGGGGTCCACTATGGCTACACCTTC.

In DNA form, the CDR3 reads TGTGCCACCAGCAGAGATGACCGAGACGATACGCAGTATTTT. The encoded protein is CATSRDDRDDTQYF. The chain is built from TRBV15 and TRBJ2-3; D is uncertain. V lost 0 bases and J lost 6, with 10 bases in between. Germline V CDR1 and CDR2: LNHNV, YYDKDF (reference sequence). The CDR3 has 14 residues. Together with reference TRBV15 and TRBJ2-3, the CDR3 gives the full variable domain: DAMVIQNPRYQVTQFGKPVTLSCSQTLNHNVMYWYQQKSSQAPKLLFHYYDKDFNNEADTPDNFQSRRPNTSFCFLDIRSPGLGDTAMYLCATSRDDRDDTQYFGPGTRLTVL.

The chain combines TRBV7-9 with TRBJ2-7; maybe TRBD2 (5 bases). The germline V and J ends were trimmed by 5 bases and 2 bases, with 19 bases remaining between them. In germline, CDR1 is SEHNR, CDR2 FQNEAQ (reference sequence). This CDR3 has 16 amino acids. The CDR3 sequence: CASSPRRGFGPYEQYF. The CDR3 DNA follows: TGTGCCAGCAGCCCCCGCAGAGGGTTCGGCCCCTACGAGCAGTACTTC.

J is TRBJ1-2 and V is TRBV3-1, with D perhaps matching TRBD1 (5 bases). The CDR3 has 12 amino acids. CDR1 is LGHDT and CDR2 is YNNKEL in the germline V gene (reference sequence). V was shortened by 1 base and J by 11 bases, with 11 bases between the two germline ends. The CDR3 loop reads CASSQGGREYTF. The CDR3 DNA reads TGTGCCAGCAGCCAAGGGGGCAGGGAGTACACCTTC.

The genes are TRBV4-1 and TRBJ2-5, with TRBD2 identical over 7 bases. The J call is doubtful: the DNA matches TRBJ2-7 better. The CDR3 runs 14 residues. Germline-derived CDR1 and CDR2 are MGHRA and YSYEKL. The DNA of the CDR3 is TGCGCCAGCAGCCGCGCGGGGGAGAGGTACGAGCAGTACTTC. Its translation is CASSRAGERYEQYF.

CDR3 loop: CASSQEVLGSVYNEQYF. DNA of the CDR3: TGCGCCAGCAGCCAAGAGGTTTTGGGGTCAGTATACAATGAGCAGTACTTC. This chain connects TRBV4-3 to TRBJ2-1; D uncertain. The J call could be wrong; TRBJ2-7 is a better fit for the DNA end. The CDR3 sequence is 17 residues long. Germline V gene lookup returns CDR1 LGHNA and CDR2 YSLEER.

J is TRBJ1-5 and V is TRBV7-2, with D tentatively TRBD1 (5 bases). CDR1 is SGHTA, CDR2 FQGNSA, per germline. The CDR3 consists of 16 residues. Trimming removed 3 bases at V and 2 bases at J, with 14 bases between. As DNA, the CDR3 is TGTGCCAGCAGCTTGGTCGGGACCGCGGGCAATCAGCCCCAGCATTTT. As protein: CASSLVGTAGNQPQHF.

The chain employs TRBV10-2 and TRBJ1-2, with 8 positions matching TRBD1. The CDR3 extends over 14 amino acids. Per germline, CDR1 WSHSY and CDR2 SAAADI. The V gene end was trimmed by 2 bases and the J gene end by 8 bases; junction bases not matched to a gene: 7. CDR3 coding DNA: TGCGCCAGCAGTGAGGCAGGGGGCGCGGGAGGCTACACCTTC. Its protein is CASSEAGGAGGYTF.

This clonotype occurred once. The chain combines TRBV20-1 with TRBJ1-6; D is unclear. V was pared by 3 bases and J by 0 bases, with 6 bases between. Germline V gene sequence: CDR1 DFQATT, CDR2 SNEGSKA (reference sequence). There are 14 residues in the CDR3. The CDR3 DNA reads TGCAGTGCTAGCCGAAGCTCCTATAATTCACCCCTCCACTTT. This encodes CSASRSSYNSPLHF.

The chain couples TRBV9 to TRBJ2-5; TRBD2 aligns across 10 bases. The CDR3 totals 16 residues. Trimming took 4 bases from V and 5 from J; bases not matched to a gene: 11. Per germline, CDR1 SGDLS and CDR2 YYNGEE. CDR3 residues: CASSPWVAGGSETQYF. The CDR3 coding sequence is TGTGCCAGCAGCCCCTGGGTAGCGGGGGGTTCTGAGACCCAGTACTTC.

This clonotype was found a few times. As DNA, the CDR3 is TGCAGCGTTGAAGAGGGCAGGGGTGGTGAGCAGTACTTC. This codes for CSVEEGRGGEQYF. The rearrangement links TRBV29-1 to TRBJ2-1, with D possibly being TRBD1 (6 bases). The J call may be in error: the DNA end matches TRBJ2-7 better. Germline V gene data show CDR1 as SQVTM and CDR2 as ANQGSEA. The CDR3 length is 13 residues.

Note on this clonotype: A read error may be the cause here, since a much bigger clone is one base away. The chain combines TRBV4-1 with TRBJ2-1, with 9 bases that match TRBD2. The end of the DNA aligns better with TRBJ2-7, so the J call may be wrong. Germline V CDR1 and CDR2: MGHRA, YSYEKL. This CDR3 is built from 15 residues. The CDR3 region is CASSPRGGNYNEQYF. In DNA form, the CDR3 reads TGCGCCAGCAGCCCGCGGGGGGGGAACTACAATGAGCAGTACTTC.

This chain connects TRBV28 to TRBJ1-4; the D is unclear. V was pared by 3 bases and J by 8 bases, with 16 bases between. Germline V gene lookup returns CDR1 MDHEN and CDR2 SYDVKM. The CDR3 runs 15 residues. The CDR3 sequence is CASSFPALGKEKLFF. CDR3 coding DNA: TGTGCCAGCAGTTTCCCAGCTTTGGGTAAGGAAAAACTGTTTTTT.

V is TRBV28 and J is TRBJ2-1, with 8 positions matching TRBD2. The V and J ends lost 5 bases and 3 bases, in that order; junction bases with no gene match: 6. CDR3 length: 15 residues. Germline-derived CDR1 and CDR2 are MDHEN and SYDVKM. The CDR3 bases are TGTGCCAGCAGTGCGGCCGGGGGGGACTACAATGAGCAGTTCTTC. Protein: CASSAAGGDYNEQFF.

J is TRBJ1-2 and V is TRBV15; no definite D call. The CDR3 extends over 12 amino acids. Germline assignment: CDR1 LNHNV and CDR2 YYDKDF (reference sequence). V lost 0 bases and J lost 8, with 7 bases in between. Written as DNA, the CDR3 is TGTGCCACCAGCAGAGAGGACCTAGGCTACACCTTC. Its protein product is CATSREDLGYTF.

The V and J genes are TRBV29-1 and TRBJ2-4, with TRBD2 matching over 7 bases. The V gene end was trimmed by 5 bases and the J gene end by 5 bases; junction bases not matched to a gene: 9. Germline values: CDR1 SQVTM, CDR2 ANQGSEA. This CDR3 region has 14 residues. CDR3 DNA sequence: TGCAGCGTTCGTCGTCAGGGAGGGGAAAACATTCAGTACTTC. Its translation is CSVRRQGGENIQYF.

The CDR3 nucleotides read TGTGCCTCGGGAGCGGGTCACACTGAAGCTTTCTTT. This encodes CASGAGHTEAFF. The chain employs TRBV10-3 and TRBJ1-1; no definite D call. The CDR3 has 12 amino acids. In germline, CDR1 is ENHRY, CDR2 SYGVKD. Trimming left V 11 bases short and J 3 bases short, with 13 bases between.

CDR3: CASSVATSGGETQYF. The CDR3 DNA is TGTGCCAGCAGTGTGGCGACTAGCGGGGGAGAGACCCAGTACTTC. This rearrangement joins TRBV7-6 to TRBJ2-5, with TRBD2 matching 12 bases. This CDR3 has 15 residues. Germline V CDR1 and CDR2: SGHVS, FNYEAQ. V gave up 6 bases and J gave up 4 bases; unmatched junction bases: 6.

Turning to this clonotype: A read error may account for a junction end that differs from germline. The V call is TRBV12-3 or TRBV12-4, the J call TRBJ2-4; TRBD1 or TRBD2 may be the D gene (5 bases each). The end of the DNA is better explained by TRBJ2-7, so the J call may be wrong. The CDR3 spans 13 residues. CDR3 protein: CASSFGTSFEQYF. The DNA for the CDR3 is TGTGCCAGCAGTTTTGGGACCTCCTTCGAGCAGTACTTC.

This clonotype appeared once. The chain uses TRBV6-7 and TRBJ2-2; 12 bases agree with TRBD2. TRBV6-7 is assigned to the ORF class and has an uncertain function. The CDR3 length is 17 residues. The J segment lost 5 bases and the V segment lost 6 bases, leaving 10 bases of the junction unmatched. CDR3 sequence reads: CASSDTLAGGETGELFF. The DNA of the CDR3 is TGTGCCAGCAGCGATACACTAGCGGGGGGTGAGACCGGGGAGCTGTTTTTT.

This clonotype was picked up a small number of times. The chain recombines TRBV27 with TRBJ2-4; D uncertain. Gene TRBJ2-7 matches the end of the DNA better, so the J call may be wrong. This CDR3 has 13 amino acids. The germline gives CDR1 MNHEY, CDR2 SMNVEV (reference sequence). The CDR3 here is CASSLGPYYEQYF. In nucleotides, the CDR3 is TGTGCCAGCAGCCTTGGACCATACTACGAGCAGTACTTC.